The clone carrying this TCR beta chain was observed a single time. The target antigen is unknown. This record belongs to a study of T cells in Graves' hyperthyroidism and ophthalmopathy. RNA transcripts gave rise to amplified TCR beta CDR3 regions. The TCR CDR3 first-round RT-PCR relied on the HTBI primer set. TCRdb fed the multiplex PCR reads into MiXCR, producing one record per CDR3 protein. Altogether around 620,000 distinct CDR3 sequences are present, 46% being singletons, with the ten largest covering 15% to 20%. The CDR3 contains 16 residues. From germline, CDR1 is KGHDR and CDR2 SFDVKD. With V trimmed by 5 bases and J by 5 bases, 9 bases remained unmatched. Overall study findings and caveats: For ophthalmopathy, model prediction preceded onset by a median 6.5 months. Ophthalmopathy and stable hyperthyroidism were separated by a 13 V-J model.

The study based diagnoses on clinical symptoms, serum thyroxine and TRAb, thyroid ultrasound and orbital computed tomography. The V call is TRBV24-1, the J call TRBJ1-5; 9 positions agree with TRBD1. The sample consisted of peripheral blood or thyroid tissue (not recorded which). The receptor was derived from an adult woman with Graves' disease, either hyperthyroidism or ophthalmopathy (not recorded which). This chain's CDR3 is CATSARSHRGHQPQHF. DNA of the CDR3: TGTGCCACCAGTGCTAGATCCCACAGGGGGCATCAGCCCCAGCATTTT.